There are a few counts of the clone carrying this TCR beta chain. The sample is drawn from a study of regulatory T cells in long-lasting Graves disease. The overall study: Freshly diagnosed Graves' patients had used antithyroid drugs for under 3 months.

HTBI primers from iRepertoire and Arm-PCR of CDR3 regions yielded the TCR beta libraries. TCRdb independently ran MiXCR on the multiplex PCR reads; one entry per CDR3 protein. The table shows hundreds of thousands of distinct CDR3 sequences, with around 15% occurring only once. Germline CDR1 reads LNHNV; CDR2 reads YYDKDF (reference sequence). V lost 3 bases, J lost 5 bases, and 15 bases stayed unmatched. The CDR3 runs 17 residues. The time point here: newly diagnosed GD, antithyroid drugs for less than 3 months. Isolated PBMC RNA provided the starting material for the TCR library. Roughly 9 milliliters of peripheral blood went into EDTA tubes. This same sample was also part of a study on T cells in Graves' hyperthyroidism and ophthalmopathy. This second study notes: Graves' hyperthyroidism qualified as stable when ophthalmopathy did not progress within 18 months.

The receptor's source is a woman between 25 and 40 years old with Graves disease. The V gene is TRBV15, the J gene TRBJ1-2; 7 bases agree with TRBD1. This specimen consisted of peripheral blood mononuclear cells (PBMCs), obtained at new diagnosis, from a patient treated with antithyroid drugs. CDR3 coding DNA: TGTGCCACCAGCAGGGGAATTTTCGGACAGGCGGATTATGGCTACACCTTC. Its protein product is CATSRGIFGQADYGYTF.